The rows below give T cell receptor beta chains drawn from one sample of a study of cytomegalovirus exposure and HLA in healthy donors. Using immunoSEQ multiplex PCR, the repertoire was profiled, and TCRdb retains in-frame clones only, with some absent. The data show about 190,000 clones, about 85% seen once. Input material: PBMCs. These TCRs come from a man aged 45-65 years in good health and CMV-seronegative. The CDR3 runs from the conserved cysteine through the conserved F or W. A D gene is named only where the DNA matches it firmly. Size is omitted from some rows. Given values are once, few, many or a class for expanded clones.

size	V	D	J	length	CDR3	DNA
once	TRBV2	-	TRBJ1-1	13	CASRADMNTEAFF	TGTGCCAGCAGGGCAGACATGAACACTGAAGCTTTCTTT
-	TRBV7-2	-	TRBJ1-6	19	CASSLAAGRARGFGSPLHF	TGTGCCAGCAGCTTAGCCGCAGGGAGGGCGCGGGGGTTTGGGTCACCCCTCCACTTT
-	TRBV6-5	-	TRBJ1-4	15	CASSYRGIRSEKLFF	TGTGCCAGCAGTTACAGGGGCATAAGAAGCGAAAAACTGTTTTTT
-	TRBV19	-	TRBJ1-6	17	CASTGAQFSSGVVALHF	TGTGCCAGTACCGGGGCCCAATTTTCCTCAGGGGTCGTGGCCCTCCACTTT
-	TRBV9	TRBD2	TRBJ2-1	17	CASSVAQGSGVNNEQFF	TGTGCCAGCAGCGTAGCTCAGGGTAGCGGGGTAAATAATGAGCAGTTCTTC
-	TRBV25-1	TRBD1	TRBJ2-3	13	CASSRGGADTQYF	TGTGCCAGCAGTCGAGGGGGCGCAGATACGCAGTATTTT
-	TRBV19	TRBD1	TRBJ1-2	15	CASSPGTGFHYGYTF	TGTGCCAGTAGTCCCGGGACAGGCTTCCACTATGGCTACACCTTC
-	TRBV19	TRBD1	TRBJ1-5	17	CASSDGRGLGRNQPQHF	TGTGCCAGTAGTGACGGCAGGGGGTTGGGTCGCAATCAGCCCCAGCATTTT
-	TRBV19	-	TRBJ2-3	14	CASTLTPRGDTQYF	TGTGCCAGTACCCTCACACCCCGGGGAGATACGCAGTATTTT
-	TRBV7-6	TRBD2	TRBJ2-5	16	CASSWGLAGGQETQYF	TGTGCCAGCAGCTGGGGGCTAGCGGGGGGGCAGGAGACCCAGTACTTC
-	TRBV15	-	TRBJ1-2	16	CATSRDTTKANYGYTF	TGTGCCACCAGCAGAGACACAACCAAAGCTAACTATGGCTACACCTTC
-	TRBV13	-	TRBJ1-2	13	CASRFGGNYGYTF	TGTGCCAGCAGGTTTGGGGGGAACTATGGCTACACCTTC
-	TRBV6-5	TRBD2	TRBJ2-1	15	CASSSSGGSYNEQFF	TGTGCCAGCAGTTCGAGCGGGGGGTCCTACAATGAGCAGTTCTTC
-	TRBV4-1	TRBD2	TRBJ2-3	19	CASSRANSGETSRTDTQYF	TGCGCCAGCAGCCGAGCAAATAGCGGGGAGACCTCTCGCACAGATACGCAGTATTTT
-	TRBV6-4	TRBD2	TRBJ2-2	16	CASSDSGSGAAGELFF	TGTGCCAGCAGTGACTCGGGTAGCGGGGCCGCCGGGGAGCTGTTTTTT
-	TRBV4-2	TRBD1	TRBJ2-5	15	CASSQPGQGVETQYF	TGTGCCAGCAGCCAACCGGGGCAGGGGGTGGAGACCCAGTACTTC
-	TRBV4-2	-	TRBJ2-5	15	CASSQDPGSQETQYF	TGTGCCAGCAGCCAAGATCCGGGGTCACAAGAGACCCAGTACTTC
few	TRBV29-1	-	TRBJ1-1	13	CSVGEGGNTEAFF	TGCAGCGTTGGTGAGGGCGGGAACACTGAAGCTTTCTTT
-	TRBV18	-	TRBJ2-7	12	CASSPRDYEQYF	TGTGCCAGCTCACCCCGGGACTACGAGCAGTACTTC
-	TRBV18	-	TRBJ1-3	14	CASSPKGQGNTIYF	TGTGCCAGCTCACCAAAAGGACAAGGAAACACCATATATTTT
-	TRBV7-7	TRBD1	TRBJ2-5	15	CASSHRGEFQETQYF	TGTGCTAGCAGTCACAGGGGGGAATTCCAAGAGACCCAGTACTTC
once	TRBV2	-	TRBJ1-1	14	CASSVDRMNTEAFF	TGTGCCAGCAGCGTTGACAGGATGAACACTGAAGCTTTCTTT
-	TRBV4-3	TRBD1	TRBJ2-5	18	CASSQDVDRGRPQETQYF	TGCGCCAGCAGCCAAGATGTAGACAGGGGCCGTCCACAAGAGACCCAGTACTTC
few	TRBV4-3	-	TRBJ1-5	16	CASSQDPGYSNQPQHF	TGCGCCAGCAGCCAAGATCCGGGATATAGCAATCAGCCCCAGCATTTT
-	TRBV10-3	-	TRBJ1-5	13	CAISRGPNQPQHF	TGTGCCATCAGTCGCGGGCCCAATCAGCCCCAGCATTTT
-	TRBV13	-	TRBJ1-2	16	CASSLGSVGTHGGYTF	TGTGCCAGCAGCTTAGGGTCAGTAGGAACCCACGGGGGCTACACCTTC
-	TRBV4-3	-	TRBJ2-1	15	CASSQDFGQDNEQFF	TGCGCCAGCAGCCAAGATTTTGGGCAGGACAATGAGCAGTTCTTC
-	TRBV5-1	TRBD1	TRBJ1-2	17	CASSAVASGTGGYGYTF	TGCGCCAGCAGCGCCGTTGCATCCGGGACAGGAGGTTATGGCTACACCTTC
-	TRBV13	-	TRBJ1-1	12	CASSQGSTEAFF	TGTGCCAGCAGCCAGGGGAGCACTGAAGCTTTCTTT
-	TRBV7-9	-	TRBJ1-1	18	CSSSYRPFGGRTNTEAFF	TGTTCCAGCAGCTACAGACCGTTCGGGGGGCGGACGAACACTGAAGCTTTCTTT
-	TRBV4-1	TRBD1	TRBJ1-5	14	CASSQGQGVQPQHF	TGCGCCAGCAGCCAGGGACAGGGGGTTCAGCCCCAGCATTTT
-	TRBV13	-	TRBJ1-6	15	CASSLGAGYNSPLHF	TGTGCCAGCAGCTTAGGCGCCGGGTATAATTCACCCCTCCACTTT
-	TRBV6-1	-	TRBJ2-7	16	CASSGPPGTLTYEQYF	TGTGCCAGCAGTGGGCCCCCCGGGACATTGACCTACGAGCAGTACTTC
-	TRBV5-1	TRBD2	TRBJ2-3	15	CASTTVGGVTDTQYF	TGCGCCAGCACCACGGTCGGGGGGGTCACAGATACGCAGTATTTT